The clone carrying this T cell receptor beta chain was seen many times. Its cognate antigen is unknown. In this cohort, patients with other autoimmune diseases, uncontrolled infections, pregnancy or lactation were excluded. The entry originates in a study of Graves' ophthalmopathy and Graves' hyperthyroidism. The wider study: Ahead of any treatment, peripheral blood was obtained at the initial diagnosis.

The study, taken as a whole, reports: Sensitivity reached over 85% and specificity about 76% for a 13-signature model separating ophthalmopathy from stable hyperthyroidism.

Germline V lookup: CDR1 LNHNV, CDR2 YYDKDF (reference sequence). This CDR3 has 14 residues. V shed 5 bases, J shed 6 bases, and the junction held 9 bases outside the gene matches. Transcripts of RNA were the source for amplifying TCR beta CDR3 regions. In the first round, RT-PCR was carried out with HTBI primers, and a multiplex PCR formed the second round. From the multiplex PCR reads, TCRdb called clonotypes with MiXCR, one entry per CDR3 protein. In the table there are a few hundred thousand distinct CDR3 sequences, roughly 21% of which are singletons. This sequence joins TRBV15 and TRBJ1-2; 7 bases fit TRBD1. The receptor comes from a woman aged 45-60 years with Graves' ophthalmopathy. The sequenced sample consisted of peripheral blood. The CDR3 protein is CATSQRETGHGYTF. The CDR3 bases are TGTGCCACCAGCCAGCGAGAGACAGGGCATGGCTACACCTTC.